These 19 T cell receptor beta chains were sequenced from one sample in a study of T-cell memory formation after mild COVID-19. TCRdb re-called the 5' RACE reads through MiXCR, storing one row per CDR3 protein. Of 58,000 or so distinct CDR3 sequences listed, 25% to 35% were seen once; the top ten hold around 40%. Sequencing was done on a sample of PBMCs or a T cell subset sorted from them (not recorded which). The receptors come from a man aged 18 to 29 who had mild COVID-19 (a few samples of this study predate the infection). Cell type and time point are not known.

The chain employs TRBV29-1 and TRBJ2-7; possibly TRBD2 for D (7 bases). The CDR3 covers 19 residues. CDR1 is SQVTM, CDR2 ANQGSEA, per germline. V lost 2 bases and J lost 3, with 29 bases in between. CDR3 sequence reads: CSVELSRRGPSGNSYEQYF. CDR3 nucleotide sequence: TGCAGCGTTGAACTCTCTCGCAGGGGTCCCAGCGGGAATAGCTACGAGCAGTACTTC.

This clonotype was seen a handful of times. The V call is TRBV20-1, the J call TRBJ2-7, with D tentatively TRBD1 or TRBD2 (5 bases each). The CDR3 spans 15 residues. Between the trimmed V and J ends, which lost 4 bases and 0 bases, there was a span of 16 bases. Per germline, CDR1 DFQATT and CDR2 SNEGSKA (reference sequence). CDR3 residues: CSANEGTGTSYEQYF. CDR3 in DNA: TGCAGTGCTAACGAGGGTACCGGGACCTCCTACGAGCAGTACTTC.

This clonotype came up once. V is TRBV4-3 and J is TRBJ2-2, with D possibly matching TRBD1 (5 bases). In germline, CDR1 is LGHNA, CDR2 YSLEER. Trimming stripped 1 base from V and 1 base from J, with 13 bases between. This CDR3 comprises 17 residues. Written as DNA, the CDR3 is TGCGCCAGCAGCCAAGTGGGGCCGTGGGTGAACACCGGGGAGCTGTTTTTT. It codes for CASSQVGPWVNTGELFF.

Only a few counts were recorded for this clonotype. The CDR3 DNA is TGTGCCAGCAGCTCACCTGGAAAAGGCCACATTCAGTACTTC. Translated: CASSSPGKGHIQYF. The V gene is TRBV11-2, the J gene TRBJ2-4, with D uncertain. Per germline, CDR1 SGHAT and CDR2 FQNNGV. The CDR3 runs to 14 residues. The ends were cut back, 4 bases at V and 8 bases at J, with 15 bases in the middle.

The J gene is TRBJ1-4, the V gene TRBV4-2; the D gene is possibly TRBD1 (5 bases). Germline CDR1 LGHNA, CDR2 YNFKEQ. The CDR3 has 15 amino acids. V dropped 1 base and J dropped 8 bases, with 14 bases sitting between them. Written as DNA, the CDR3 is TGTGCCAGCAGCCAAGGAGGAGGGGCTGGGGAAAAACTGTTTTTT. Residues: CASSQGGGAGEKLFF.

For this clonotype: Since the CDR3 does not end with the conserved phenylalanine or tryptophan, this likely comes from a read error. The CDR3: CASSYSGYILEQFL. The CDR3 DNA sequence: TGTGCCAGCAGTTACTCAGGCTATATCCTTGAGCAGTTCTTA. The chain carries TRBV6-5 and TRBJ2-1; D unclear. This CDR3 contains 14 residues. In germline, CDR1 is MNHEY, CDR2 SVGAGI. V lost 0 bases to trimming and J lost 9 bases, with 12 bases between them.

This chain joins TRBV7-2 and TRBJ2-3, with unresolved D. The V and J ends lost 5 bases and 4 bases respectively, with 10 bases between them. CDR3 length: 13 residues. The germline gives CDR1 SGHTA, CDR2 FQGNSA. The CDR3 loop reads CASSPPISDTQYF. CDR3 coding DNA: TGTGCCAGCAGCCCACCCATTTCAGATACGCAGTATTTT. The whole variable domain, remainder taken from reference TRBV7-2 and TRBJ2-3, is GAGVSQSPSNKVTEKGKDVELRCDPISGHTALYWYRQSLGQGLEFLIYFQGNSAPDKSGLPSDRFSAERTGGSVSTLTIQRTQQEDSAVYLCASSPPISDTQYFGPGTRLTVL.

This clonotype appeared once. This chain uses TRBV29-1 with TRBJ1-1; a weak D match, TRBD1 (5 bases). The CDR3 runs to 16 residues. Germline V gene sequence: CDR1 SQVTM, CDR2 ANQGSEA. Trimming stripped 8 bases from V and 3 bases from J, with 25 bases between. In DNA form, the CDR3 reads TGCAGCTCATTAGGGGTCACTTTGGGGGTGGACACTGAAGCTTTCTTT. This gives the protein CSSLGVTLGVDTEAFF.

This clonotype was found a few times. CDR3 DNA: TGTGCCAGCAGCTTAGTCCCTAGCGGGGGCGAGGGTGAGCAGTTCTTC. Translated: CASSLVPSGGEGEQFF. V is TRBV11-2 and J is TRBJ2-1; 10 bases match TRBD2. The CDR3 length is 16 residues. V lost 1 base to trimming and J lost 9 bases; unmatched junction nucleotides: 9. The germline V gene encodes CDR1 SGHAT and CDR2 FQNNGV.

This clonotype was counted a few times. The J gene is TRBJ2-7, the V gene TRBV6-5; TRBD1 matches at 9 bases. The ends lost 6 bases at V and 1 base at J; junction bases unmatched: 7. CDR3 length: 15 residues. Germline assignment: CDR1 MNHEY and CDR2 SVGAGI. The CDR3 nucleotides read TGTGCCAGCAGCCGGGGGACAGGGCCTTCCTACGAGCAGTACGTC. It codes for CASSRGTGPSYEQYV.

The chain employs TRBV12-3 or TRBV12-4 and TRBJ2-5; no clear D gene. Trimming shortened V by 5 bases and J by 3 bases, and 7 bases separated the two germline ends. The length of the CDR3 is 12 residues. The chain's CDR3 is CASSPREETQYF. Written as DNA, the CDR3 is TGTGCCAGCAGTCCCCGGGAAGAGACCCAGTACTTC.

The chain joins TRBV2 to TRBJ2-1; D unresolved. V shed 9 bases and J shed 0 bases, with 9 bases lying between them. The CDR3 loop spans 13 amino acids. The V gene's germline CDR1 is SNHLY and CDR2 FYNNEI. CDR3 sequence reads: CASRSFSYNEQFF. The CDR3 DNA reads TGTGCCAGTCGGAGCTTCTCCTACAATGAGCAGTTCTTC.

Ten or more counts support this clonotype. This chain joins TRBV5-6 and TRBJ2-5; TRBD2 matches 9 bases. The CDR3 has 16 residues. The germline CDR1 and CDR2 sequences are SGHDT and YYEEEE. The trim removed 0 bases at V and 1 base at J, leaving 4 bases unmatched. The CDR3 reads CASSLASGIPQETQYF. The CDR3 nucleotides read TGTGCCAGCAGCTTGGCTAGCGGGATTCCCCAAGAGACCCAGTACTTC.

This clonotype was detected only a few times. The CDR3: CSATPTSGARNHEQYV. CDR3 DNA sequence: TGCAGTGCCACCCCAACTAGCGGAGCTCGCAACCACGAGCAGTACGTC. V usage is TRBV20-1 and J usage is TRBJ2-7, with 8 bases matching TRBD2. CDR1 and CDR2 from the germline V gene are DFQATT and SNEGSKA (reference sequence). V was clipped by 6 bases and J by 5 bases; unmatched bases: 18. The length of the CDR3 is 16 residues.

V gene TRBV12-3 or TRBV12-4 combines with J gene TRBJ2-1; the D is unclear. The CDR3 consists of 15 residues. V dropped 2 bases and J dropped 3 bases, with 11 bases sitting between them. CDR3 sequence reads: CASSLIVRIYNEQFF. CDR3 in DNA: TGTGCCAGCAGTTTAATAGTCAGGATCTACAATGAGCAGTTCTTC.

The chain carries TRBV7-8 and TRBJ2-3, with TRBD2 identical over 10 bases. The CDR3 sequence is 16 residues long. V lost 5 bases and J lost 2; bases outside the gene matches: 7. Germline CDR1 and CDR2: SGHVS and FQNEAQ. CDR3 nucleotides: TGTGCCAGCAGCAAAGTAGCGGGGGGCATCACAGATACGCAGTATTTT. Its protein is CASSKVAGGITDTQYF.

The chain recombines TRBV27 with TRBJ2-3; no clear D. The germline V gene encodes CDR1 MNHEY and CDR2 SMNVEV (reference sequence). CDR3 length equals 14 residues. Trimming cost V 3 bases and J 2 bases, with 9 bases left between them. The CDR3 here is CASSFSTSTDTQYF. The CDR3 DNA reads TGTGCCAGCAGTTTCTCTACATCCACAGATACGCAGTATTTT.

In its sample, this clonotype was seen a few times. The V and J genes are TRBV25-1 and TRBJ2-7; D call uncertain. The CDR3 sequence is 11 residues long. Germline values: CDR1 MGHDK, CDR2 SYGVNS. Trimming cost V 4 bases and J 3 bases, with 4 bases left between them. The CDR3 DNA reads as TGTGCCAGCAGTGGGAGCTACGAGCAGTACTTC. It encodes CASSGSYEQYF.

J is TRBJ2-7 and V is TRBV21-1; no DNA check was done on the table's D call, TRBD1. TRBV21-1 is described as a pseudogene. The CDR3 covers 15 residues. CDR3 in DNA: TGTGCCAGCAGCAGGCTAAGGGGTCGGTACTACGAGCAGTACGTC. This translates into CASSRLRGRYYEQYV.